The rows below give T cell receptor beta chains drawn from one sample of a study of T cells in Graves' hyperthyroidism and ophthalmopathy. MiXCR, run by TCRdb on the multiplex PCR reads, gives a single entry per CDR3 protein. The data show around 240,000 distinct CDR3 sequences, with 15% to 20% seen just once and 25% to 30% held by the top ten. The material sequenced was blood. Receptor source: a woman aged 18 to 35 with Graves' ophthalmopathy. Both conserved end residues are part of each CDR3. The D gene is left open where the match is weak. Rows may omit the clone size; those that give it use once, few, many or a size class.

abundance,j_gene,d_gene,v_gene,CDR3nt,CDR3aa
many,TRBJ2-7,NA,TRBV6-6,TGTGCCAGCAGTTACTCTCGCCCGACCGCCTACGAGCAGTACTTC,CASSYSRPTAYEQYF
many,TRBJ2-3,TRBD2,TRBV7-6,TGTGCCAGCAGCTTAGAAGCTAGCGGGAGTACAGATACGCAGTATTTT,CASSLEASGSTDTQYF
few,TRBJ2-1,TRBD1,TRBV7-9,TGTGCCAGCAGCCTAAGAGACAGGGTCAATGAGCAGTTCTTC,CASSLRDRVNEQFF
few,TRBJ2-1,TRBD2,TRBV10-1,TGCGCCAGCAGTGGGGGGCCCCTAGCGGGTTCCTACAATGAGCAGTTCTTC,CASSGGPLAGSYNEQFF
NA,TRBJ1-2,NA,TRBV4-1,TGCGCCAGCAGCCAAGCAGGGAGAGATGTCTACACCTTC,CASSQAGRDVYTF
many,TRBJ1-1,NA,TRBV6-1,TGTGCCAGCAGCCCCGATAGGACAGCGAACACTGAAGCTTTCTTT,CASSPDRTANTEAFF
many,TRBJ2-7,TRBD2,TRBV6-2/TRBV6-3,TGTGCCAGCAGTAAAACTAGCGGGGACTCCTACGAGCAGTACTTC,CASSKTSGDSYEQYF
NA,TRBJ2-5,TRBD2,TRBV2,TGTGCCAGCAGTGTGGGGACTAGCGGGAGCAGGGAGACCCAGTACTTC,CASSVGTSGSRETQYF
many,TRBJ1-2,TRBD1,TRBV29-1,TGCAGCGTTGGCGACAGGGGAAACGGCTACACCTTC,CSVGDRGNGYTF
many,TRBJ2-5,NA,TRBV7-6,TGTGCCAGCAGCTTAGGAGTGCGGGGATCGGAGACCCAGTACTTC,CASSLGVRGSETQYF
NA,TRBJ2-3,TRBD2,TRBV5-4,TGTGCCAGCACCTTTCGCGGACTAGCGGGGAGAGATACGCAGTATTTT,CASTFRGLAGRDTQYF
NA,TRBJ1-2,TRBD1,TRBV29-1,TGCAGCGGCGACAGGGCCTTCTATGGCTACACCTTC,CSGDRAFYGYTF
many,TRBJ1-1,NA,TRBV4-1,TGCGCCAGCAGGCGGGAAGGGAGAATGAACACTGAAGCTTTCTTT,CASRREGRMNTEAFF
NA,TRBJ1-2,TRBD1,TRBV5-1,TGCGCCAGCAGCGTGGGACAGGGATACTATGGCTACACCTTC,CASSVGQGYYGYTF